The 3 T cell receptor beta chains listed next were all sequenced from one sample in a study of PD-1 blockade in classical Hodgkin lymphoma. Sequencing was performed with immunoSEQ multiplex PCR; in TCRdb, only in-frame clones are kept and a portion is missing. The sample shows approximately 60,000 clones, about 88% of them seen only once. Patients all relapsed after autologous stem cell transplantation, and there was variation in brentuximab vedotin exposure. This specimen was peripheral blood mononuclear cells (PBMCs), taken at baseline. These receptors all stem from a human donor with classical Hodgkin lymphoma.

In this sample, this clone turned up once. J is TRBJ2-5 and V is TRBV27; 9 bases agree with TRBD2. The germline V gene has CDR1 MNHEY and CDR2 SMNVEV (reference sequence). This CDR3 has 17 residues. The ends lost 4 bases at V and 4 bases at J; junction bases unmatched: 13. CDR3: CASSSQSPLAGIETQYF. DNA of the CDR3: TGTGCCAGCAGTTCCCAATCTCCGCTAGCGGGAATAGAGACCCAGTACTTC.

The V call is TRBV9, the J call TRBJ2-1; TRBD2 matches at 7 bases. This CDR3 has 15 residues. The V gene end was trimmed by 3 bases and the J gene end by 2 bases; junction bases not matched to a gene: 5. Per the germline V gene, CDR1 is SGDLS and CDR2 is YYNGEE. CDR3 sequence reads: CASSGSGQTYNEQFF. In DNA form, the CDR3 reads TGTGCCAGCAGCGGTAGCGGGCAAACCTACAATGAGCAGTTCTTC.

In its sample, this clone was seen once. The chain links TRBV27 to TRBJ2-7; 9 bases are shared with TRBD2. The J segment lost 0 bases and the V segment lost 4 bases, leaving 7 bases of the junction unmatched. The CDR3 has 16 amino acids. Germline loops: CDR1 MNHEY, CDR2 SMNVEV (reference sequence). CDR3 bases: TGTGCCAGCAGTTGGCAGGAGCGGGAGGTCTCCTACGAGCAGTACTTC. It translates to CASSWQEREVSYEQYF.